These T cell receptor beta chains were read from a single sample in a study of Graves' ophthalmopathy and Graves' hyperthyroidism. TCRdb called the multiplex PCR reads again in MiXCR, with one record for every CDR3 protein. The sample shows about 230,000 distinct CDR3 sequences, about 46% of them seen only once. The sample comprised peripheral blood. All receptors derive from an adult man with Graves' ophthalmopathy. CDR3s include the opening cysteine and the closing phenylalanine or tryptophan. D genes are given only for firm matches. The size of a clone is reported for some rows only, either as once, few or many, or as a class for expanded clones.

clone size,D gene,J gene,V gene,CDR3 DNA,CDR3 protein
NA,NA,TRBJ2-7,TRBV10-3,TGTGCCATCAGTGACGTGGGGGCGTACGAGCAGTACTTC,CAISDVGAYEQYF
few,TRBD2,TRBJ2-7,TRBV19,TGTGCCAGTAGCGCTAGCGGAAACCCAAGGGACTACGAGCAGTACTTC,CASSASGNPRDYEQYF
many,NA,TRBJ1-5,TRBV10-3,TGTGCCATCGCCCCTTATAGCAATCAGCCCCAGCATTTT,CAIAPYSNQPQHF
once,NA,TRBJ2-7,TRBV20-1,TGCAGTGCTAGAGGGCCCCTCGGGTATGACTCCTACGGGCAGTACTTC,CSARGPLGYDSYGQYF
NA,TRBD1,TRBJ1-4,TRBV7-9,TGTGCCAGCAGCGCTCTCGGACAGGGGGATGAAAAACTGTTTTTT,CASSALGQGDEKLFF
NA,TRBD1,TRBJ1-5,TRBV12-3/TRBV12-4,TGTGCCAGCAGTTTTGGGACAGGGGGCAATCAGCCCCAGCATTTT,CASSFGTGGNQPQHF
few,NA,TRBJ1-2,TRBV7-9,TGTGCCAGCAGCCCGCGGGCGCCTAAGGCCTTC,CASSPRAPKAF
NA,TRBD1,TRBJ1-2,TRBV11-3,TGTGCCAGCAGCCAAAGACAGGGGGCAGGGGATAACTATGGCTACACCTTC,CASSQRQGAGDNYGYTF
few,TRBD1,TRBJ2-7,TRBV7-9,TGTGCCAGCAGCTTTAGGAGGACAGGGGACCACGAGCAGTACTTC,CASSFRRTGDHEQYF
few,NA,TRBJ1-1,TRBV20-1,TGCAGTGCTACCCCAGTGAATGGACGGGGCCGCGGAGAAGCTTTCTTT,CSATPVNGRGRGEAFF
NA,NA,TRBJ2-7,TRBV20-1,TGCAGTGCTAGAGTTGGGGACCGCAGTGGGTACGAGCAGTACTTC,CSARVGDRSGYEQYF
many,NA,TRBJ2-5,TRBV25-1,TGTGCCAGCAGTGAGGAGACAGCCCAAGAGACCCAGTACTTC,CASSEETAQETQYF
NA,TRBD1,TRBJ1-2,TRBV20-1,TGCAGTGCCCACTTAACAGGGGTTGTAAACTATGGCTACACCTTC,CSAHLTGVVNYGYTF
NA,NA,TRBJ2-7,TRBV7-8,TGTGCCAGCAGCTTAGGGCGGGACTCCATCTACGAGCAGTACTTC,CASSLGRDSIYEQYF
NA,NA,TRBJ1-4,TRBV2,TGTGCCAGCAGTTTGTTGAGTGAAAAACTGTTTTTT,CASSLLSEKLFF
NA,TRBD1,TRBJ2-7,TRBV29-1,TGCAGCGTTGAAGCAGACAGGGGGCGGCCTCGAGAGCAGTACTTC,CSVEADRGRPREQYF
NA,TRBD1,TRBJ1-1,TRBV28,TGTGCCAGCAGTCCCGGGACAGGGGTCAGTAGGAGGCCTTTCTTT,CASSPGTGVSRRPFF
few,NA,TRBJ1-1,TRBV10-2,TGCGCCAGCAGTGAAGGCGTACTAAACACTGAAGCTTTCTTT,CASSEGVLNTEAFF
NA,TRBD1,TRBJ1-6,TRBV9,TGTGCCAGCAGCCCCGAGGACAGGGTGTCTTCACCCCTCCACTTT,CASSPEDRVSSPLHF
NA,TRBD1,TRBJ1-6,TRBV19,TGTGCCAGTAGTGCGAACAGGGGAATATCCTATAATTCACCCCTCCACTTT,CASSANRGISYNSPLHF
many,TRBD2,TRBJ2-7,TRBV24-1,TGTGCCAAAGCGGGAGGCTACGAGCAGTACTTC,CAKAGGYEQYF
medium-sized,NA,TRBJ1-5,TRBV5-1,TGCGCCAGCAGCTTGGCAGGGGGCAATCAGCCCCAGCATTTT,CASSLAGGNQPQHF
NA,TRBD1,TRBJ2-6,TRBV10-3,TGTGCCAGCATAAAGGACAGGATAGCTTCGGGAGGGGCCAACGTCCTGACTTTC,CASIKDRIASGGANVLTF
few,NA,TRBJ2-7,TRBV7-2,TGTGCCAGCAGTAATCAAGTCACTTCGACCTACGAGCAGTACTTC,CASSNQVTSTYEQYF
NA,NA,TRBJ1-5,TRBV5-4,TGTGCCAGCAGCCTTTGGCCTAATCAGCCCCAGCATTTT,CASSLWPNQPQHF
NA,NA,TRBJ1-5,TRBV12-5,TGTGCTACCGGGGCAAGGGAGCCCCAGCATTTT,CATGAREPQHF
NA,NA,TRBJ1-2,TRBV7-2,TGTGCCAGCAGCGCCCCGGGGAAGGATGGCTACACCTTC,CASSAPGKDGYTF
NA,NA,TRBJ1-1,TRBV29-1,TGCAGCAGTAGAGGACAGAACACTGAAGCTTTCTTT,CSSRGQNTEAFF
NA,NA,TRBJ1-1,TRBV29-1,TGCAGCGTTGAAGGACGGGGGAGGACTGAAGCTTTCTTT,CSVEGRGRTEAFF